The T cell receptor beta chain under discussion was sequenced for a study of cytomegalovirus exposure and HLA in healthy donors. Overall study findings and caveats: The study assumed roughly uniform donor sequencing depth for presence/absence analyses. The authors reported that TCR beta sequences could predict HLA-A and HLA-B alleles. These predictions were accurate for most subjects in the first cohort. Using a false discovery rate of 0.05, a later analysis showed that 16,951 TCR beta sequences were associated with HLA alleles.

CDR1 and CDR2 (germline): MGHRA, YSYEKL. The CDR3 is made up of 16 amino acids. The junction had 8 bases not matched to a gene; V was cut back by 1 base and J by 3 bases. About this clone: Its antigen is currently unknown.

Among the donors, all were healthy bone marrow donors. The PCR was carried out with 60 Vbeta primers and 13 Jbeta primers. Sequencing was performed with immunoSEQ multiplex PCR; in TCRdb, only in-frame clones are kept and a portion is missing. The sample has more than 130,000 clones, 73% seen once; the top ten hold under 15%. The sequenced material came from PBMCs. The sequence came from a human donor in good health. The J gene is TRBJ2-7, the V gene TRBV4-1; TRBD2 agrees at 8 bases. CDR3 in amino acids: CASSQGAGLAGYEQYF. The CDR3 DNA follows: TGCGCCAGCAGCCAAGGGGCCGGCCTAGCGGGCTACGAGCAGTACTTC.